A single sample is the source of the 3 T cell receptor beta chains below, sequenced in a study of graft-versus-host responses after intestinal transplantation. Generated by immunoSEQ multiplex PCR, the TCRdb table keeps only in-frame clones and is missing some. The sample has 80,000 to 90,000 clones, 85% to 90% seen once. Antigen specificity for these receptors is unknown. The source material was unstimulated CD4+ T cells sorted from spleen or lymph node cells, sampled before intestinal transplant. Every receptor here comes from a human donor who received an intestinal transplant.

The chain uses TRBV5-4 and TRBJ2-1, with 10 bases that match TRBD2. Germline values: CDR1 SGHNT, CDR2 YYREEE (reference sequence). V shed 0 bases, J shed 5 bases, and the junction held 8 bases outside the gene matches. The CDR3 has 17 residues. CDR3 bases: TGTGCCAGCAGCTTGGCCATACTAGCGGGGTGGGACAATGAGCAGTTCTTC. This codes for CASSLAILAGWDNEQFF. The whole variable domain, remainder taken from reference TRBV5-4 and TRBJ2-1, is ETGVTQSPTHLIKTRGQQVTLRCSSQSGHNTVSWYQQALGQGPQFIFQYYREEENGRGNFPPRFSGLQFPNYSSELNVNALELDDSALYLCASSLAILAGWDNEQFFGPGTRLTVL.

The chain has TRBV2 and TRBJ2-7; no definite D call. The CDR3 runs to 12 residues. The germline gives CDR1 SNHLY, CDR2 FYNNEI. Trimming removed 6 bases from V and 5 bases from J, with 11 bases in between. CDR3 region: CASREQFHEQYF. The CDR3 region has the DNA TGTGCCAGCAGGGAACAGTTCCACGAGCAGTACTTC.

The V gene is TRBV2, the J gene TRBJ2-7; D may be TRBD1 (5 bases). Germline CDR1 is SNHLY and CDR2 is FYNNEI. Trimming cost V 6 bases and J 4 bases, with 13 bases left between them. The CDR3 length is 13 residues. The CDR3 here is CASSGRVAYEQYF. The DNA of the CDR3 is TGTGCCAGCAGCGGCAGGGTCGCATACGAGCAGTACTTC.